Here is one T cell receptor beta chain with its context. The data belong to a study of blood T cell repertoires in COVID-19. At the level of the study: From the United States, Italy and Spain came samples of acute and convalescent COVID-19.

This CDR3 has 13 residues. CDR1 and CDR2 (germline): MNHEY, SMNVEV (reference sequence). Trimming removed 3 bases from V and 5 bases from J, with 8 bases in between. The repertoire was sequenced with immunoSEQ multiplex PCR; TCRdb's copy has only in-frame clones and lacks some. The table lists 86,000 or so clones, around 91% of them singletons. This receptor was obtained from a woman between 50 and 59 years old in a cohort sampled during active COVID-19. V is TRBV27 and J is TRBJ1-5; D is unclear. Sequenced input: peripheral blood. The DNA of the CDR3 is TGTGCCAGCAGTTTTAATGGAGATCAGCCCCAGCATTTT. It codes for CASSFNGDQPQHF.